This T cell receptor beta chain was observed in a study of T-cell memory formation after mild COVID-19. The wider study: TCR clusters were mostly donor specific. Study-level points and caveats: Shrinking CD4+ clones resided mostly in CM and EM, and CD8+ ones in EMRA. Proof of SARS-CoV-2 specificity was absent for the second-wave clones that crested on day 37.

A single record per CDR3 protein comes from TCRdb applying MiXCR to the 5' RACE reads. The repertoire holds hundreds of thousands of distinct CDR3 sequences, with 25% to 30% as singletons. V was trimmed by 6 bases and J by 7 bases, leaving 8 bases between them. The CDR3 runs 11 residues. Germline V gives CDR1 SGHRS, CDR2 YFSETQ. Notes on this clonotype: The antigen is undetermined.

The sample consisted of PBMCs or a T cell subset sorted from them (not recorded which). This clonotype was sampled from an adult woman who had mild COVID-19 (a few samples of this study predate the infection). Cell type and time point are not known. The chain recombines TRBV5-1 with TRBJ2-1; D unclear. CDR3 coding DNA: TGCGCCAGCAATTTGGTAAATGAGCAGTTCTTC. Translated: CASNLVNEQFF.